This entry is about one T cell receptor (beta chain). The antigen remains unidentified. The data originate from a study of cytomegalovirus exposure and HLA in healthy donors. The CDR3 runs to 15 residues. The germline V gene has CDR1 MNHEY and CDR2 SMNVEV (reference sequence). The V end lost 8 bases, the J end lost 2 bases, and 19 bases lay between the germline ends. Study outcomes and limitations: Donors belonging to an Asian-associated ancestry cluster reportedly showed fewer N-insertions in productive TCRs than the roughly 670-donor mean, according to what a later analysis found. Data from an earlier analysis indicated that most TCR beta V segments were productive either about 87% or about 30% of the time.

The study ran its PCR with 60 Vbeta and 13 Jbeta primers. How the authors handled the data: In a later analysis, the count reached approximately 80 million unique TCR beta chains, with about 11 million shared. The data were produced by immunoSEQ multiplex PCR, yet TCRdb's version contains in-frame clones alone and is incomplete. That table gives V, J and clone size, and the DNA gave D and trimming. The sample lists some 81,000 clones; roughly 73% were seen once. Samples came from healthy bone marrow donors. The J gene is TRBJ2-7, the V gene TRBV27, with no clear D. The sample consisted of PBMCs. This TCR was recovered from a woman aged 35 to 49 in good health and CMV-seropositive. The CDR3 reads CASGKLYNSAYEQYF. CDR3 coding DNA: TGTGCCAGCGGCAAGCTTTACAACAGTGCCTACGAGCAGTACTTC.